This T cell receptor (beta chain) was recovered during a study of T cell responses to AZD1222 COVID-19 vaccine. Data came from immunoSEQ multiplex PCR; TCRdb stores just in-frame clones and leaves some out. The profile shows 65,000 to 80,000 clones, about 90% of them singletons. V lost 8 bases, J lost 5 bases, and 12 bases lay in between. This CDR3 has 13 amino acids. Germline V gene lookup returns CDR1 LNHNV and CDR2 YYDKDF (reference sequence). As concerns this clone: The antigen is not known.

Study outcomes and limitations: Donors were largely white British and mainly female; clonal diversity was possibly underestimated.

V and J are TRBV15 and TRBJ1-4, with D maybe TRBD1 (5 bases). This receptor was obtained from an adult in good health. The specimen comprised peripheral blood, sampled on day 0 of MenACWY control vaccination. CDR3 in amino acids: CATDREGNEKLFF. DNA of the CDR3: TGTGCCACCGATCGTGAGGGGAATGAAAAACTGTTTTTT. The full variable domain, rest sourced from reference TRBV15 and TRBJ1-4, is DAMVIQNPRYQVTQFGKPVTLSCSQTLNHNVMYWYQQKSSQAPKLLFHYYDKDFNNEADTPDNFQSRRPNTSFCFLDIRSPGLGDTAMYLCATDREGNEKLFFGSGTQLSVL.